This T cell receptor (delta chain) was identified during a study of gamma-delta chains in newborns, infants, children. Study-level information: Microbial exposure reportedly drives polyclonal innate γδ T cell expansion after birth.

TCRdb reapplied CATT to the reads. The table includes roughly 3,600 delta-chain clones, roughly 3.9% detected once. The germline CDR1 and CDR2 sequences are TSWWSYY and QGS. Trimming removed 2 bases from V and 3 bases from J; junction bases left unmatched: 26. The CDR3 consists of 22 residues. This clone is classed as medium-sized (0.01 to 0.1%). The chain uses TRDV1 and TRDJ1, with 8 bases matching TRDD3. The sample consisted of blood. The source of this sequence is a child who was a newborn, infant or young child, either healthy, febrile or measles-vaccinated (not recorded which). Here the CDR3 DNA reads TGTGCTCTTGGGGAAACGATCTACGCCATACTGGGGGTACCAATGCTCTCCGATAAACTCATCTTT. Its translation is CALGETIYAILGVPMLSDKLIF.